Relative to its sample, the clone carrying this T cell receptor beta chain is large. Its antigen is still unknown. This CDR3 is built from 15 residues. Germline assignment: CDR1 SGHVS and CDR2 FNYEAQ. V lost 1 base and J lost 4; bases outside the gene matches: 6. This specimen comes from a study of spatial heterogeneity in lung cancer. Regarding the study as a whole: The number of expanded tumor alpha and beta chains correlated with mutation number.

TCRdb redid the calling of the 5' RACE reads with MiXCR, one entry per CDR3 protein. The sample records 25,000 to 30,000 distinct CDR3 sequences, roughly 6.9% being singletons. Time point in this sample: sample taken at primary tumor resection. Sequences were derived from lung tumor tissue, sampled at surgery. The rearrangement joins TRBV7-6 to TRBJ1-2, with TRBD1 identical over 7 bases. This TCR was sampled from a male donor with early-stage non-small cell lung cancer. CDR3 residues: CASSLGDRTAYGYTF. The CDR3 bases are TGTGCCAGCAGCTTAGGGGACAGAACCGCCTATGGCTACACCTTC.